A selection of T cell receptor beta chains follows, all from one sample in a study of long-term antiretroviral therapy in people with HIV. TCRdb's copy holds only in-frame clones and misses some; the assay was immunoSEQ multiplex PCR. The sample yields about 26,000 clones, around 86% seen once. Sequenced material: unsorted PBMCs, taken 2.7 years after starting antiretroviral therapy. These receptors were obtained from a man between 40 and 49 years old with HIV. CDR3s include the opening cysteine and the closing phenylalanine or tryptophan. A D gene is named only where the DNA matches it firmly. Some rows mark clone size as missing; the rest say once, few, many or name a class of expanded clone.

TGCAGCGTTGTGGGGGGAGTGAACACCGGGGAGCTGTTTTTT	CSVVGGVNTGELFF	-	TRBV29-1	TRBJ2-2	-
TGTGCCAGCTCCCTGACCAGAATGCAGGGTGGTATTGTAAACACTGAAGCTTTCTTT	CASSLTRMQGGIVNTEAFF	-	TRBV18	TRBJ1-1	-
TGTGCCAGCAGCGTCCTCGGGACAGGGGTTCCTGGGGCCAACGTCCTGACTTTC	CASSVLGTGVPGANVLTF	TRBD1	TRBV9	TRBJ2-6	-
TGTGCCAGCAGCACAGGCGTAGCGGGGGGGAGTACGCAGTATTTT	CASSTGVAGGSTQYF	TRBD2	TRBV7-2	TRBJ2-3	-
TGTGCCAGCAGCGATAGCGGGGGGGCTTACAATGAGCAGTTCTTC	CASSDSGGAYNEQFF	TRBD2	TRBV7-2	TRBJ2-1	-
TGTGCCAGCAGCTCTAAGCGGGAGATCTCCTACGAGCAGTACTTC	CASSSKREISYEQYF	TRBD2	TRBV5-4	TRBJ2-7	-
TGTGCCAGCAGTTCGGACGGACCTAACTATGGCTACACCTTC	CASSSDGPNYGYTF	-	TRBV6-6	TRBJ1-2	-
TGTGCGAGTGCACGGAGGTGGCTGAACACTGAAGCTTTCTTT	CASARRWLNTEAFF	-	TRBV19	TRBJ1-1	-
TGTGCCAGCAGCTTAGACTTAACCGGGACTAGCGCCAAATACAATGAGCAGTTCTTC	CASSLDLTGTSAKYNEQFF	TRBD2	TRBV13	TRBJ2-1	-
TGTGCCACCAGCTTTGAGGGAATCACTGAGCAGTTCTTC	CATSFEGITEQFF	-	TRBV15	TRBJ2-1	-
TGTGCCAGTAGTACGCGGACAGCCAAACCTCCCATCTATCATTTGGGAGATACGCAGTATTTT	CASSTRTAKPPIYHLGDTQYF	-	TRBV19	TRBJ2-3	-
TGTGCCAGCAGCCCGAGTAGTACTAATGAAAAACTGTTTTTT	CASSPSSTNEKLFF	-	TRBV7-7	TRBJ1-4	-
TGTGCCAGCGTTCCTTTGACAGGGGGAAATTCACCCCTCCACTTT	CASVPLTGGNSPLHF	TRBD1	TRBV11-2	TRBJ1-6	-
TGTGCCAGCAGGACGGGGACGCAAGACTACTATGGCTACACCTTC	CASRTGTQDYYGYTF	-	TRBV6-4	TRBJ1-2	-
TGTGCCTGGAGTATCGGGGCAATGAACACTGAAGCTTTCTTT	CAWSIGAMNTEAFF	-	TRBV30	TRBJ1-1	-
TGCGCCAGCAGCTTGAACAGGGCAGGGACCGGGGAGCTGTTTTTT	CASSLNRAGTGELFF	-	TRBV5-1	TRBJ2-2	once
TGTGCCAGCAGCTTACGGAGCATAACCTCCTACAATGAGCAGTTCTTC	CASSLRSITSYNEQFF	-	TRBV11-2	TRBJ2-1	-
TGTGCCACCAGCAGGAGGACAGGGAAGACTAACTATGGCTACACCTTC	CATSRRTGKTNYGYTF	TRBD1	TRBV15	TRBJ1-2	-
TGTGCCTGGAAAGCCATCACAGATACGCAGTATTTT	CAWKAITDTQYF	-	TRBV30	TRBJ2-3	-
TGTGCCAGCAGCCCTAGGGTCGTGGCTGGAAACACCATATATTTT	CASSPRVVAGNTIYF	-	TRBV7-8	TRBJ1-3	-
TGTGCCAGCAGTGAATCCGGGACCACCTACGAGCAGTACTTC	CASSESGTTYEQYF	-	TRBV2	TRBJ2-7	-
TGTGCCAGCAGCTCGCTAGCGTTCACAGATACGCAGTATTTT	CASSSLAFTDTQYF	-	TRBV7-9	TRBJ2-3	-
TGCGCCAGCAGCCCTCAGAGGCTCAATCAGCCCCAGCATTTT	CASSPQRLNQPQHF	-	TRBV4-3	TRBJ1-5	-
TGTGCCAGCAGCTTGTCAGGGCTATCCCTCGGGGAGACCCAGTACTTC	CASSLSGLSLGETQYF	-	TRBV5-6	TRBJ2-5	-
TGTGCCAGCAGTGACTGGGGTACCACAGATACGCAGTATTTT	CASSDWGTTDTQYF	-	TRBV6-4	TRBJ2-3	-
TGTGCCAGCTCACCCGCCTTGGGGGACGGCTACACCTTC	CASSPALGDGYTF	-	TRBV18	TRBJ1-2	few
TGTGCCTGGAGTCCCGCCAGGGGAAGGAGCGGGAGCTACCACGAGCAGTACTTC	CAWSPARGRSGSYHEQYF	TRBD2	TRBV30	TRBJ2-7	-
TGTGCCAGCAGTGAAGTAGGTCAGGGGTATGGCTACACCTTC	CASSEVGQGYGYTF	-	TRBV2	TRBJ1-2	few
TGTGCCAGCTCACCGACGTCGTATGGGCAGGGCAGTGAAGCTTTCTTT	CASSPTSYGQGSEAFF	-	TRBV18	TRBJ1-1	-
TGTGCCAGCCGCGGGCTAGAGCTAGGAGATACGCAGTATTTT	CASRGLELGDTQYF	-	TRBV5-6	TRBJ2-3	-
TGTGCCAGCAGTTTATCGAGACAGGGATATCAGCCCCAGCATTTT	CASSLSRQGYQPQHF	TRBD1	TRBV28	TRBJ1-5	-
TGTGCCAGCAGTGAAAGGAGGGGTGCCTATGGCTACACCTTC	CASSERRGAYGYTF	-	TRBV6-1	TRBJ1-2	-
TGCGCCAGCAGCTTGGGGCTAGCGGGAGGGCCCTCAACAGATACGCAGTATTTT	CASSLGLAGGPSTDTQYF	TRBD2	TRBV5-1	TRBJ2-3	once
TGTGCCAGCAGCGAGAGCCAGGGGAACTATGGCTACACCTTC	CASSESQGNYGYTF	-	TRBV2	TRBJ1-2	few
TGCGCCAGCAGCCAAGGTTGGCAAGACAATGAGCAGTTCTTC	CASSQGWQDNEQFF	-	TRBV4-3	TRBJ2-1	few
TGCGCCAGCTCCCCTGTGGGACTAGCGGGAGAGGGCTACGAGCAGTACTTC	CASSPVGLAGEGYEQYF	TRBD2	TRBV5-1	TRBJ2-7	-
TGTGCCAGCAGCGTGCAGCGGGAGAACACCGGGGAGCTGTTTTTT	CASSVQRENTGELFF	TRBD2	TRBV9	TRBJ2-2	-
TGTGCCAGCAGTTCGACAGGGAGAGATGGCTACACCTTC	CASSSTGRDGYTF	TRBD1	TRBV6-4	TRBJ1-2	-
TGTGCCAGCAGCTCCCGGGACAGAATAATCACTGAAGCTTTCTTT	CASSSRDRIITEAFF	TRBD1	TRBV5-6	TRBJ1-1	-
TGTGCCAGCAGCTTAGTGGGAAGAACTAATGAAAAACTGTTTTTT	CASSLVGRTNEKLFF	-	TRBV11-2	TRBJ1-4	-
TGTGCCAGCAGTGTGGACAGTCGAAATGAAAAACTGTTTTTT	CASSVDSRNEKLFF	-	TRBV9	TRBJ1-4	-
TGTGCCAGTAGTATAGAAACCCTCGGCAGACCTGGCTACACCTTC	CASSIETLGRPGYTF	-	TRBV19	TRBJ1-2	-
TGTGCCTGGTTTATGAACACTGAAGCTTTCTTT	CAWFMNTEAFF	-	TRBV30	TRBJ1-1	few
TGTGCCAGCAGCTTAGGGGAGACAGGGGGCAGGTATGGCTACACCTTC	CASSLGETGGRYGYTF	TRBD1	TRBV7-9	TRBJ1-2	-
TGTGCCAGCAGCCCGCGGACAGGGAGGACAGAGACCCAGTACTTC	CASSPRTGRTETQYF	TRBD1	TRBV9	TRBJ2-5	-
TGTGCCAGCTCTACGACAGCTAGCACAGATACGCAGTATTTT	CASSTTASTDTQYF	-	TRBV5-5	TRBJ2-3	-
TGTGCCAGCAGTGAAGGGGCAGGGGGCACGGCAGATACGCAGTATTTT	CASSEGAGGTADTQYF	TRBD1	TRBV6-4	TRBJ2-3	-